This T cell receptor (beta chain) was retrieved from a study of T-cell reconstitution after alpha-beta-depleted transplantation in children (TCRdb year 2016). Looking at the study overall: The study quantitatively tracked T-cell immune reconstitution after TCRalphabeta/CD19-depleted allogeneic hematopoietic cell transplantation in children using TCR repertoire profiling.

The germline V gene (reference sequence) provides CDR1 LGHDT and CDR2 YNNKEL. Including the terminal cysteine and phenylalanine, the CDR3 comprises 17 residues. Only the CDR3 part of the read is kept: 51 bases, read in frame from the first base. Ends trimmed: V by 2 bases, J by 3 bases; bases unmatched to a gene: 10. Per the publication, the treatment or condition label means: allogeneic hematopoietic cell transplantation with graft depleted of TCRalphabeta T cells and CD19 B cells. The transplant recipients were children given TCRalphabeta/CD19-depleted allogeneic hematopoietic cell grafts. Study-wide conclusions, independent of this receptor: Over the following months the frequencies of hyperexpanded clones went down, and after one year T-cell counts and TCRbeta diversity were mostly credited to newly produced T cells. The high TCRbeta diversity at day 60 in some patients was ascribed to recipient T cells and intrathymic progenitors that had survived conditioning. About two months after transplant, the apparently early recovery of alphabetaT-cell counts reportedly depended on just several hundred clones that had expanded rapidly and came from non-depleted graft cells.

This clonotype was counted ten times or more. The antigen it binds to is not known. There are no base qualities to consult, and no much larger clone falls within one base. Library preparation used PCR. Sequencing took place on an Illumina HiSeq 2500. TCR library preparation used molecular barcoding, with unique molecular identifiers applied to normalize quantification of the TCRbeta repertoire. The public reads were quality trimmed at Q25 with fastp and then assembled into clones with MiXCR by TCRdb, keeping productive beta chains. Entries that share a CDR3 protein sequence are merged under the most common genes and DNA. The sample table records around 240,000 distinct CDR3 sequences; around 7.5% of these occur just once. The biggest ten clones account for 6.3% of the sample.

The V gene is TRBV3-1 and the J gene is TRBJ2-7; the central 10 bases match TRBD2. This receptor was identified in a male patient aged 10-17 years who had a stem cell transplant for acute lymphoblastic leukemia, so the T cells may come from the graft donor. The sample in question was PBMCs, mostly from graft donor cells, obtained 180 days after TCRalphabeta/CD19-depleted stem cell transplant. This receptor carries the CDR3 CASSQLGIAGGFYEQYF. The nucleotide sequence is TGTGCCAGCAGCCAATTGGGGATAGCGGGGGGCTTCTACGAGCAGTACTTC.